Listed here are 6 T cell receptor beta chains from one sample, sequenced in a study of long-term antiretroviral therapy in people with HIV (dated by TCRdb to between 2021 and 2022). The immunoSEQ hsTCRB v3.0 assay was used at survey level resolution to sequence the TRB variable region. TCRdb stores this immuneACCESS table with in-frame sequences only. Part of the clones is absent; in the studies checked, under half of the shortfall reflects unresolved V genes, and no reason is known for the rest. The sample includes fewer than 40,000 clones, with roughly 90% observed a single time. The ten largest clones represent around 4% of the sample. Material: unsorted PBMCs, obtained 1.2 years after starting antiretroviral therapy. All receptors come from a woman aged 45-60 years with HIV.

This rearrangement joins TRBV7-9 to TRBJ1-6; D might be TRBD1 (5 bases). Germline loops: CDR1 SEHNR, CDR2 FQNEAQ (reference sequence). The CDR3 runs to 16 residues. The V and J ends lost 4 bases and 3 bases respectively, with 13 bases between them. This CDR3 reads CASSSTDLNYNSPLHF. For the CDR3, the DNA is TGTGCCAGCAGCTCGACAGACCTCAACTATAATTCACCCCTCCACTTT. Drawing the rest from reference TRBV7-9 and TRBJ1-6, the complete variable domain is DTGVSQNPRHKITKRGQNVTFRCDPISEHNRLYWYRQTLGQGPEFLTYFQNEAQLEKSRLLSDRFSAERPKGSFSTLEIQRTEQGDSAMYLCASSSTDLNYNSPLHFGNGTRLTVT.

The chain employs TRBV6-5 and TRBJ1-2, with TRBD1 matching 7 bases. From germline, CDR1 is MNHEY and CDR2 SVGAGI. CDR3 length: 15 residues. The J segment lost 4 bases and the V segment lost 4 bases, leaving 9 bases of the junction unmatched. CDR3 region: CASSSAGGQFYGYTF. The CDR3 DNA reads TGTGCCAGCAGTTCGGCCGGGGGACAGTTCTATGGCTACACCTTC.

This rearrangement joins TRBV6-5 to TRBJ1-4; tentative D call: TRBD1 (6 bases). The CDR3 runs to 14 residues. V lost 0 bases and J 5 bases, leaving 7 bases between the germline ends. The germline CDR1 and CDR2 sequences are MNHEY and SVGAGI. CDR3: CASSYSDSNEKLFF. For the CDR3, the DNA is TGTGCCAGCAGTTACTCGGACAGCAATGAAAAACTGTTTTTT.

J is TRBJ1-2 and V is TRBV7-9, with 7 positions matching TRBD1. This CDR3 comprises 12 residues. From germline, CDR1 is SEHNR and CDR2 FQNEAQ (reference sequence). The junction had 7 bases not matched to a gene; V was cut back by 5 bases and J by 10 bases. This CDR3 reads CASSPSGTVYTF. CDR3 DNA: TGTGCCAGCAGCCCATCCGGGACAGTCTACACCTTC.

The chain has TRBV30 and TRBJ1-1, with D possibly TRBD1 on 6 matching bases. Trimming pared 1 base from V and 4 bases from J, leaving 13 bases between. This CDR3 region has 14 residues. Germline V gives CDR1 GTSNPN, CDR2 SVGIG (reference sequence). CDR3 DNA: TGTGCCTGGAGTGGGGGGCTCGGCGCCACTGAAGCTTTCTTT. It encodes CAWSGGLGATEAFF.

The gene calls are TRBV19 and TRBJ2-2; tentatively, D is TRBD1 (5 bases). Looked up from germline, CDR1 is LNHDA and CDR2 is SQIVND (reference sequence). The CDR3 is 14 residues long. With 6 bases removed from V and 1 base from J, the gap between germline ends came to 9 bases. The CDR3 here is CASSPDRNTGELFF. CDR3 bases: TGTGCCAGTAGCCCAGACAGGAACACCGGGGAGCTGTTTTTT.